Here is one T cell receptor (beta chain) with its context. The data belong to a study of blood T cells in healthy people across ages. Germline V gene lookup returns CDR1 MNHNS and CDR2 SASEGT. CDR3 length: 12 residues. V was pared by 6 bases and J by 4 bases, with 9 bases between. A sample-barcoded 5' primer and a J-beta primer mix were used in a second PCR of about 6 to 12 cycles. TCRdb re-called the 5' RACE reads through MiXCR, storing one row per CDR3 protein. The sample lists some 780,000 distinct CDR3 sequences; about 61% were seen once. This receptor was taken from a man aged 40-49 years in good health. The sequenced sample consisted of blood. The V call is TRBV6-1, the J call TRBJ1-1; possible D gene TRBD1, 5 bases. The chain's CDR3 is CASRQGVTEAFF. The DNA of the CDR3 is TGTGCCAGCAGGCAAGGGGTCACTGAAGCTTTCTTT.